This T cell receptor beta chain was identified during a study of memory CD4+ T cells and cytomegalovirus serostatus. About the research overall: Of the healthy Belgian adults, 9 were CMV seropositive and 20 to 30 seronegative. Regarding the study as a whole: Repertoires predicted CMV serostatus with median bootstrapped AUC of about 0.96.

Single viable CD3+CD4+CD8-CD45RO+ cells were sorted as the memory CD4+ T cells. Remarks on this clone: The antigen is not known.

Clones were read by immunoSEQ multiplex PCR, and TCRdb kept only the in-frame ones, dropping some. The data contain around 54,000 clones, about 73% of them seen just once; the ten biggest clones take up around 2.5%. This clonotype was sampled from an adult in good health and CMV-seropositive. The sample consisted of memory CD4+ T cells from blood.

CDR3 coding DNA: TGCGCCAGTAGGGGTCAGGGGCTCTCCTACAATGAGCAGTTCTTC. The encoded protein is CASRGQGLSYNEQFF. V and J are TRBV5-1 and TRBJ2-1; weak D call: TRBD1 (6 bases). Germline CDR1 SGHRS, CDR2 YFSETQ. The CDR3 runs 15 residues. Trimming took 8 bases from V and 0 from J, leaving 15 bases between them.